The next 18 T cell receptor beta chains were all read from a single sample in a study of T cell repertoires in cytomegalovirus infection. TCRdb itself ran the reads through MiXCR, one entry per CDR3 protein. The sample yields approximately 600,000 distinct CDR3 sequences, just under 40% seen once. No antigen has been assigned to these receptors. Specimen: cultured PBMCs, collected from culture after CMV antigen stimulation. These TCRs come from a human donor in good health (CMV status not recorded). Some clones in this sample may be carry-over from other donors' samples.

The chain couples TRBV6-6 to TRBJ2-2; D possibly uses TRBD1 or TRBD2 (6 bases each). Germline assignment: CDR1 MNHNY and CDR2 SVGAGI (reference sequence). Between the trimmed V and J ends, which lost 6 bases and 6 bases, there was a span of 20 bases. This CDR3 is 16 amino acids long. For the CDR3, the DNA is TGTGCCAGCAGCCCTACTAGCCCGGGGGCTCCCGGGGAGCTGTTTTTT. It encodes CASSPTSPGAPGELFF.

This clonotype occurred many times. The chain has TRBV7-2 and TRBJ1-2; 8 nucleotides line up with TRBD1. This CDR3 spans 15 amino acids. Germline-derived CDR1 and CDR2 are SGHTA and FQGNSA. The ends lost 5 bases at V and 4 bases at J; junction bases unmatched: 9. The CDR3 is CASSTRQGHSYGYTF. The CDR3 DNA is TGTGCCAGCAGCACCAGACAGGGGCATAGCTATGGCTACACCTTC.

The genes are TRBV2 and TRBJ2-5; 8 nucleotides match TRBD2. The CDR3 has 15 amino acids. Germline CDR1 is SNHLY and CDR2 is FYNNEI. V shed 4 bases and J 4 bases; nucleotides not matched to a gene: 8. The CDR3 region has the DNA TGTGCCAGCAGTGGGATCGCCGGGGGGGGAGAGACCCAGTACTTC. It encodes CASSGIAGGGETQYF.

V is TRBV15 and J is TRBJ1-5; D ambiguous. The CDR3 is made up of 13 amino acids. Per the germline V gene, CDR1 is LNHNV and CDR2 is YYDKDF (reference sequence). With 3 bases removed from V and 16 bases from J, the gap between germline ends came to 19 bases. As DNA, the CDR3 is TGTGCCACCAGCAGCGCCCCGGACGCCTTTATTCATTTT. Translating it yields CATSSAPDAFIHF.

The genes are TRBV6-1 and TRBJ2-7; D is uncertain. The V end lost 3 bases, the J end lost 6 bases, and 9 bases lay between the germline ends. The length of the CDR3 is 12 residues. Per germline, CDR1 MNHNS and CDR2 SASEGT. In DNA form, the CDR3 reads TGTGCCAGCAGTGATCCAACCCTCGAGCAGTACTTC. Amino acids: CASSDPTLEQYF.

The gene calls are TRBV7-9 and TRBJ2-5, with D perhaps TRBD2 (5 bases). Germline CDR1 and CDR2: SEHNR and FQNEAQ (reference sequence). The CDR3 runs 14 residues. The V end was cut by 7 bases, the J end by 2 bases, with 14 bases between. The CDR3 loop reads CASTLWSGQETQYF. In DNA, the CDR3 is TGTGCCAGCACCCTCTGGTCGGGACAAGAGACCCAGTACTTC.

This clonotype was picked up a small number of times. V gene TRBV4-1 combines with J gene TRBJ1-4; D not certain. The V and J ends lost 1 base and 3 bases respectively, with 9 bases between them. The CDR3 covers 15 residues. Per the germline V gene, CDR1 is MGHRA and CDR2 is YSYEKL. CDR3 residues: CASSQGRGPNEKLFF. The CDR3 DNA follows: TGCGCCAGCAGCCAAGGGCGGGGTCCTAATGAAAAACTGTTTTTT.

J is TRBJ1-1 and V is TRBV6-2 or TRBV6-3; 7 nucleotides align to TRBD1. There are 16 residues in the CDR3. Trimming removed 5 bases from V and 0 bases from J; junction bases left unmatched: 9. Germline lookup yields CDR1 MNHEY and CDR2 SVGEGT. The CDR3 is CASSRQGQRLNTEAFF. In DNA form, the CDR3 reads TGTGCCAGCAGTCGCCAGGGACAGAGGTTGAACACTGAAGCTTTCTTT.

The chain is built from TRBV12-3 or TRBV12-4 and TRBJ2-5; D not certain. The CDR3 totals 15 residues. V was shortened by 5 bases and J by 0 bases, with 13 bases between the two germline ends. The CDR3 sequence: CASSPSGPDQETQYF. In DNA form, the CDR3 reads TGTGCCAGCAGTCCGTCTGGCCCTGACCAAGAGACCCAGTACTTC.

The gene calls are TRBV7-2 and TRBJ1-2, with 8 bases identical to TRBD1. The CDR3 runs 13 residues. The J segment lost 4 bases and the V segment lost 4 bases, leaving 2 bases of the junction unmatched. The germline CDR1 and CDR2 sequences are SGHTA and FQGNSA. The CDR3 bases are TGTGCCAGCAGCTCCAGGGGGCTCTATGGCTACACCTTC. It is translated as CASSSRGLYGYTF.

This rearrangement joins TRBV7-2 to TRBJ1-2, with 8 bases aligning to TRBD1. V shed 7 bases, J shed 7 bases, and the junction held 11 bases outside the gene matches. Per the germline V gene, CDR1 is SGHTA and CDR2 is FQGNSA. CDR3 length: 14 residues. The CDR3 is CASTAPQGAGGYTF. CDR3 sequence (DNA): TGTGCCAGCACCGCTCCCCAGGGGGCTGGTGGCTACACCTTC. Drawing the rest from reference TRBV7-2 and TRBJ1-2, the complete variable domain is GAGVSQSPSNKVTEKGKDVELRCDPISGHTALYWYRQSLGQGLEFLIYFQGNSAPDKSGLPSDRFSAERTGGSVSTLTIQRTQQEDSAVYLCASTAPQGAGGYTFGSGTRLTVV.

This clonotype was found a few times. The rearrangement joins TRBV11-2 to TRBJ2-7; D is unclear. Trimming removed 5 bases from V and 1 base from J, with 15 bases in between. The V gene's germline CDR1 is SGHAT and CDR2 FQNNGV. CDR3 length: 15 amino acids. The chain's CDR3 is CASSRTGLPSYEQYF. CDR3 nucleotide sequence: TGTGCCAGCAGCCGCACTGGGCTCCCGTCCTACGAGCAGTACTTC.

The genes are TRBV20-1 and TRBJ2-1; no clear D gene. The CDR3 is made up of 12 amino acids. V was cut by 6 bases and J by 7 bases, with 13 bases left in between. CDR1 and CDR2 (germline): DFQATT, SNEGSKA (reference sequence). The CDR3 is CSALNAGNEQFF. The CDR3 bases are TGCAGTGCCCTAAATGCCGGGAATGAGCAGTTCTTC.

This clonotype appeared many times. The chain is built from TRBV7-6 and TRBJ2-1; perhaps TRBD2 as D (6 bases). CDR1 is SGHVS, CDR2 FNYEAQ, per germline. This CDR3 has 15 amino acids. V lost 0 bases, J lost 6 bases, and 12 bases lay in between. The CDR3 DNA sequence: TGTGCCAGCAGCTTAGCGGGAGGCCTAGGCAATGAGCAGTTCTTC. Amino acids: CASSLAGGLGNEQFF.

The genes are TRBV10-3 and TRBJ2-7; D is unclear. Germline V CDR1 and CDR2: ENHRY, SYGVKD. The CDR3 runs to 11 residues. The ends were cut back, 10 bases at V and 4 bases at J, with 11 bases in the middle. CDR3 residues: CATQAEYEQYF. DNA of the CDR3: TGTGCCACGCAGGCTGAATACGAGCAGTACTTC.

CDR3 sequence: CASTNPGQAREQYF. The CDR3 DNA is TGTGCCAGCACCAATCCGGGACAGGCGAGGGAGCAGTACTTC. This sequence joins TRBV7-6 and TRBJ2-7, with TRBD1 identical over 8 bases. The CDR3 length is 14 residues. Germline CDR1 and CDR2: SGHVS and FNYEAQ. With 7 bases clipped from V and 7 bases from J, the junction kept 12 bases outside the gene matches.

The chain combines TRBV27 with TRBJ1-4; 9 positions agree with TRBD1. The germline CDR1 and CDR2 sequences are MNHEY and SMNVEV (reference sequence). V lost 7 bases to trimming and J lost 2 bases; unmatched junction nucleotides: 8. The CDR3 is made up of 16 amino acids. The CDR3 bases are TGTGCCAGCAACAACAGGGGGCCTTCCACTAATGAAAAACTGTTTTTT. This codes for CASNNRGPSTNEKLFF.

In its sample, this clonotype was seen once. This chain joins TRBV10-3 and TRBJ2-1, with 7 positions matching TRBD2. Trimming cost V 6 bases and J 5 bases; bases outside gene matches: 1. The CDR3 length is 12 residues. Germline V gene sequence: CDR1 ENHRY, CDR2 SYGVKD. The CDR3 here is CAIRGRDNEQFF. Written as DNA, the CDR3 is TGTGCCATCAGGGGGAGGGACAATGAGCAGTTCTTC.